Each of the 22 T cell receptor beta chains below was sequenced from the same sample in a study of CD4 and CD8 cells across lung adenocarcinoma regions. Each CDR3 protein is one row after TCRdb ran MiXCR on the PCR reads. The sample records 16,000 or so distinct CDR3 sequences, around 50% being singletons. The specimen was CD8+ T cells from the center of a lung tumor. All receptors come from a female donor with lung adenocarcinoma. The CD4 and CD8 labels of this study may be unreliable.

Regarding this clonotype: The junction departs from germline at one end; a sequencing error may be responsible. The V call is TRBV6-1, the J call TRBJ2-5; D may be TRBD2 (5 bases). There are 14 residues in the CDR3. Germline CDR1 reads MNHNS; CDR2 reads SASEGT. CDR3 region: CAGSGGPDAETQYF. CDR3 nucleotides: TGTGCCGGGAGTGGAGGACCGGACGCAGAGACGCAGTACTTT.

This clonotype is classed as medium-sized (0.01 to 0.1%). The chain couples TRBV6-1 to TRBJ1-2; TRBD1 matches 8 bases. Germline values: CDR1 MNHNS, CDR2 SASEGT. The CDR3 length is 14 residues. V was clipped by 3 bases and J by 7 bases; unmatched bases: 7. The DNA of the CDR3 is TGTGCCAGCAGTGAGTCCCAGGGGGCTGGTGGCTACACCTTC. This gives the protein CASSESQGAGGYTF.

This chain uses TRBV6-5 with TRBJ1-1; tentatively, D is TRBD1 (6 bases). The CDR3 runs 18 residues. Germline V gives CDR1 MNHEY, CDR2 SVGAGI. Trimming removed 2 bases at V and 0 bases at J, with 19 bases between. DNA for the CDR3: TGTGCCAGCAGTTACGCGTTCGGGGGGCTGGAGGTGAACACTGAAGCTTTCTTT. It encodes CASSYAFGGLEVNTEAFF.

Ten or more counts support this clonotype. The J gene is TRBJ1-1, the V gene TRBV6-1; D is unclear. The CDR3 totals 15 residues. The germline CDR1 and CDR2 sequences are MNHNS and SASEGT. The V end was cut by 4 bases, the J end by 3 bases, with 15 bases between. Here the CDR3 reads CASSVGWRVDTEAFF. The CDR3 DNA is TGTGCCAGCAGTGTAGGGTGGCGGGTGGACACTGAAGCTTTCTTT.

The rearrangement links TRBV15 to TRBJ2-1; D may correspond to TRBD1 or TRBD2 (6 bases each). V lost 3 bases and J lost 4, with 16 bases in between. The CDR3 runs to 16 residues. Germline CDR1 LNHNV, CDR2 YYDKDF (reference sequence). As DNA, the CDR3 is TGTGCCACCAGCAGGGGAACGAAGGGGGGATACAATGAGCAGTTCTTC. It translates to CATSRGTKGGYNEQFF.

This clonotype came up many times. The J gene is TRBJ2-7, the V gene TRBV6-1, with D perhaps TRBD1 (6 bases). The CDR3 loop spans 14 amino acids. V was shortened by 8 bases and J by 0 bases, with 14 bases between the two germline ends. Germline V CDR1 and CDR2: MNHNS, SASEGT. As DNA, the CDR3 is TGTGCCAGCGCTAGGGACACCATCTCCTACGAGCAGTACTTC. Translating it yields CASARDTISYEQYF.

The table lists this clonotype with many counts. The chain uses TRBV12-3 or TRBV12-4 and TRBJ2-1; TRBD2 aligns across 13 bases. The DNA end lines up better with TRBJ2-5; the J call may be wrong. The CDR3 spans 15 residues. Here the CDR3 DNA reads TGTGCCAGCTCCATCACTAGCGGGGGGGGAGAGACCCAGTACTTC. It codes for CASSITSGGGETQYF.

This clonotype was observed once. The rearrangement joins TRBV4-2 to TRBJ2-7; 8 bases are a match to TRBD1. The CDR3 loop spans 16 amino acids. Germline V gene sequence: CDR1 LGHNA, CDR2 YNFKEQ. With V trimmed by 0 bases and J by 2 bases, 6 bases remained unmatched. CDR3 bases: TGTGCCAGCAGCCAAGATCCAGGGGGCGATCCCTACGAGCAGTACTTC. As protein: CASSQDPGGDPYEQYF.

The V call is TRBV6-1, the J call TRBJ2-4; 8 positions match TRBD2. V lost 5 bases, J lost 12 bases, and 21 bases stayed unmatched. The CDR3 is 17 amino acids. The germline CDR1 and CDR2 sequences are MNHNS and SASEGT. The CDR3 here is CASSRRLARAATDTQYF. The CDR3 DNA is TGTGCCAGCAGTCGACGACTAGCGCGGGCTGCCACAGACACTCAGTACTTC.

About this clonotype itself: One end of the junction is discordant with germline, which a read error may explain. The chain links TRBV6-1 to TRBJ2-3, with 7 bases lining up with TRBD2. Germline V gene sequence: CDR1 MNHNS, CDR2 SASEGT. The CDR3 contains 17 residues. Written as DNA, the CDR3 is TGTGCCAGCAGTGTTGGTCGGGAGGATGGAAGCACAGAGACGCAGTATTTT. Translation gives CASSVGREDGSTETQYF.

The chain has TRBV6-2 or TRBV6-3 and TRBJ1-2, with a possible D match to TRBD1 (5 bases). V lost 4 bases to trimming and J lost 3 bases, with 12 bases between them. The CDR3 contains 14 residues. Germline loops: CDR1 MNHEY, CDR2 SVGEGT. CDR3 sequence: CASSFRDGDYGYTF. CDR3 DNA sequence: TGTGCCAGCAGTTTCCGGGACGGGGACTATGGCTACACCTTC.

In its sample, this clonotype is medium-sized (0.01 to 0.1%). In DNA form, the CDR3 reads TGTGCCAGCAGTGAAGGGACTAGCGGGGGGATAAACACCGGGGAGCTGTTTTTT. It specifies CASSEGTSGGINTGELFF. The chain links TRBV6-1 to TRBJ2-2; 14 nucleotides line up with TRBD2. V gave up 1 base and J gave up 2 bases; unmatched junction bases: 3. The CDR3 has 18 residues. Germline V lookup: CDR1 MNHNS, CDR2 SASEGT.

With respect to this clonotype: Its ends do not fully match the called genes, so a read error is possible. The chain links TRBV10-3 to TRBJ2-5; 9 positions agree with TRBD1. The CDR3 is made up of 14 amino acids. Germline CDR1 is ENHRY and CDR2 is SYGVKD. For the CDR3, the DNA is TGTGCCGCCCAACAGGGGGCATCGGGAGAGACGCAGTACTTC. This gives the protein CAAQQGASGETQYF.

The sample holds a few counts of this clonotype. This chain joins TRBV25-1 and TRBJ1-6; D is uncertain. The V end was cut by 3 bases, the J end by 7 bases, with 7 bases between. Germline V gene data show CDR1 as MGHDK and CDR2 as SYGVNS. The CDR3 spans 13 residues. CDR3 loop: CASSDRWNSPLHF. The CDR3 coding sequence is TGTGCCAGCAGTGACAGGTGGAATTCACCCCTCCACTTT. Looking up the rest from reference TRBV25-1 and TRBJ1-6 gives the full variable domain: EADIYQTPRYLVIGTGKKITLECSQTMGHDKMYWYQQDPGMELHLIHYSYGVNSTEKGDLSSESTVSRIRTEHFPLTLESARPSHTSQYLCASSDRWNSPLHFGNGTRLTVT.

This clonotype qualifies as medium-sized (0.01 to 0.1%). This chain links TRBV6-1 with TRBJ1-4, with 7 positions matching TRBD1. Germline loops: CDR1 MNHNS, CDR2 SASEGT. V trimming: 6 bases; J trimming: 5 bases; junction bases outside the gene matches: 9. This CDR3 is built from 15 residues. The CDR3 here is CASRRQGGENEKLFF. As DNA, the CDR3 is TGTGCCAGCAGACGACAGGGTGGGGAAAATGAAAAACTGTTTTTT.

This chain links TRBV30 with TRBJ1-2; 7 positions agree with TRBD1. The germline V gene has CDR1 GTSNPN and CDR2 SVGIG (reference sequence). The CDR3 runs 13 residues. Trimming cost V 3 bases and J 8 bases; bases outside gene matches: 9. CDR3 coding DNA: TGTGCCTGGAGACAGGGGACACTAAGGGGCTACACCTTC. Amino acid sequence: CAWRQGTLRGYTF. Looking up the rest from reference TRBV30 and TRBJ1-2 gives the full variable domain: SQTIHQWPATLVQPVGSPLSLECTVEGTSNPNLYWYRQAAGRGLQLLFYSVGIGQISSEVPQNLSASRPQDRQFILSSKKLLLSDSGFYLCAWRQGTLRGYTFGSGTRLTVV.

This chain links TRBV25-1 with TRBJ2-3; a possible D gene is TRBD2 (5 bases). Trimming shortened V by 4 bases and J by 14 bases, and 28 bases separated the two germline ends. CDR3 length: 16 residues. The germline CDR1 and CDR2 sequences are MGHDK and SYGVNS. The DNA of the CDR3 is TGTGCCAGCAGTGCCAACCGGGATGGGAGCACCGGTGCGCTGTATTTT. It encodes CASSANRDGSTGALYF.

The V and J genes are TRBV27 and TRBJ2-5; TRBD2 is a possible D gene (7 bases). Germline CDR1 and CDR2: MNHEY and SMNVEV (reference sequence). This CDR3 is built from 14 residues. CDR3: CAGNGGGGPDTQYF. CDR3 coding DNA: TGTGCGGGCAACGGGGGCGGGGGCCCAGATACGCAGTACTTC.

This clonotype has a count of ten or more. The chain joins TRBV3-1 to TRBJ2-7; 7 bases agree with TRBD2. The length of the CDR3 is 12 residues. Germline values: CDR1 LGHDT, CDR2 YNNKEL (reference sequence). V was clipped by 4 bases and J by 3 bases; unmatched bases: 0. The CDR3 loop is CASSRGGYEQYF. The CDR3 coding sequence is TGTGCCAGCAGCCGCGGGGGCTACGAGCAGTACTTC.

There are many counts of this clonotype. This chain connects TRBV27 to TRBJ1-5; the D gene is possibly TRBD1 (5 bases). The CDR3 has 14 residues. Germline V CDR1 and CDR2: MNHEY, SMNVEV (reference sequence). The germline V and J ends were trimmed by 3 bases and 5 bases, with 11 bases remaining between them. CDR3 sequence (DNA): TGTGCCAGCAGTTTTTCGGGGGGTGATCAGCCCCAGCATTTT. Amino acids: CASSFSGGDQPQHF.

The rearrangement joins TRBV6-1 to TRBJ2-1; TRBD2 is a possible D gene (6 bases). V lost 8 bases and J lost 8, with 19 bases in between. This CDR3 spans 14 amino acids. Germline lookup yields CDR1 MNHNS and CDR2 SASEGT. The CDR3 here is CASARDSNGDEQFF. The DNA for the CDR3 is TGTGCCAGCGCCCGGGACTCAAATGGCGATGAGCAGTTCTTC.

This clonotype is deemed medium-sized. The chain is built from TRBV10-2 and TRBJ1-2; D is perhaps TRBD1 (6 bases). Germline loops: CDR1 WSHSY, CDR2 SAAADI. The CDR3 is 15 residues long. The V end was cut by 2 bases, the J end by 2 bases, with 12 bases between. The CDR3 loop is CASSELRQENYGYTF. For the CDR3, the DNA is TGCGCCAGCAGTGAGCTCCGACAGGAAAACTATGGCTACACCTTC.